These T cell receptor beta chains were read from a single sample in a study of beta chain features in type 1 diabetes. Data came from immunoSEQ multiplex PCR; TCRdb stores just in-frame clones and leaves some out. The profile shows around 430,000 clones, 30% of them singletons. The sequencing input was naive CD4+ T cells from blood. These receptors all stem from a man between 18 and 35 years old in good health. CDR3s include the opening cysteine and the closing phenylalanine or tryptophan. Each record gives: clone size, V gene, D gene, J gene, CDR3 protein, CDR3 DNA. The D gene is left open where the match is weak. Some rows mark clone size as missing; the rest say once, few, many or name a class of expanded clone.

few,TRBV5-4,TRBD2,TRBJ2-1,CASSLGGLARYNEQFF,TGTGCCAGCAGCTTGGGGGGACTAGCGCGCTACAATGAGCAGTTCTTC
NA,TRBV7-2,TRBD2,TRBJ2-7,CALRLIAGTEQYF,TGTGCCCTGCGATTAATAGCGGGAACCGAGCAGTACTTC
NA,TRBV5-4,NA,TRBJ2-5,CASSLQGQETQYF,TGTGCCAGCAGCTTACAGGGCCAAGAGACCCAGTACTTC
NA,TRBV29-1,NA,TRBJ2-3,CSHYREGTDTQYF,TGCAGCCACTACAGGGAGGGCACAGATACGCAGTATTTT
NA,TRBV25-1,NA,TRBJ1-2,CASSESGRDYGYTF,TGTGCCAGCAGTGAATCGGGCAGGGACTATGGCTACACCTTC
NA,TRBV29-1,NA,TRBJ2-2,CSASGGGFSNTGELFF,TGCAGCGCCTCTGGGGGCGGTTTTTCGAACACCGGGGAGCTGTTTTTT
NA,TRBV10-3,TRBD2,TRBJ2-7,CAISESGLAPLHEQYF,TGTGCCATCAGTGAGTCGGGACTAGCGCCGTTACACGAGCAGTACTTC
NA,TRBV25-1,NA,TRBJ2-1,CASSGPINEQFF,TGTGCCAGCAGTGGACCTATCAATGAGCAGTTCTTC
NA,TRBV4-1,NA,TRBJ1-2,CASSQTGLYGYTF,TGCGCCAGCAGCCAAACGGGGTTGTATGGCTACACCTTC
NA,TRBV27,TRBD1,TRBJ2-7,CASSSTGSEQCF,TGTGCCAGCAGTTCGACAGGGTCCGAGCAGTGCTTC
NA,TRBV28,NA,TRBJ2-6,CASNSQPLSGANVLTF,TGTGCCAGCAACTCCCAACCCCTCTCTGGGGCCAACGTCCTGACTTTC
few,TRBV7-9,TRBD2,TRBJ2-1,CASSSRAGTGRNEQFF,TGTGCCAGCAGCTCGCGAGCGGGAACGGGTAGGAATGAGCAGTTCTTC
NA,TRBV30,NA,TRBJ2-3,CAWSGVPWGDTQYF,TGTGCCTGGAGTGGGGTTCCGTGGGGAGATACGCAGTATTTT
NA,TRBV7-3,TRBD2,TRBJ2-1,CASSLSGGSSYNEQFF,TGTGCCAGCAGCTTAAGTGGCGGGAGCTCCTACAATGAGCAGTTCTTC
NA,TRBV7-2,TRBD1,TRBJ2-7,CASSRGQGAVYEQYF,TGTGCCAGCAGCCGGGGGCAGGGGGCTGTGTACGAGCAGTACTTC
few,TRBV2,NA,TRBJ2-4,CASSLKNIQYF,TGTGCCAGCAGCCTTAAAAACATTCAGTACTTC
NA,TRBV27,TRBD1,TRBJ2-1,CATRQGVYNEQFF,TGTGCCACTAGACAGGGAGTCTACAATGAGCAGTTCTTC
NA,TRBV2,NA,TRBJ2-3,CASSEAVAGGGDTQYF,TGTGCCAGCAGTGAAGCGGTAGCCGGAGGGGGAGATACGCAGTATTTT
few,TRBV7-8,NA,TRBJ2-3,CATGPGVGTDTQYF,TGTGCCACCGGGCCGGGTGTCGGCACAGATACGCAGTATTTT
few,TRBV7-2,TRBD1,TRBJ1-5,CASSSGQGMHGNQPQHF,TGTGCCAGCAGCTCGGGACAGGGGATGCATGGCAATCAGCCCCAGCATTTT
few,TRBV25-1,NA,TRBJ1-5,CASSGAYSNQPQHF,TGTGCCAGCAGTGGGGCGTATAGCAATCAGCCCCAGCATTTT
NA,TRBV7-2,NA,TRBJ2-7,CASSLAGGNDYEQYF,TGTGCCAGCAGCTTAGCTGGGGGCAACGATTACGAGCAGTACTTC
NA,TRBV9,NA,TRBJ1-2,CASSAGIAGGYTF,TGTGCCAGCAGCGCGGGGATCGCTGGGGGCTACACCTTC
NA,TRBV7-9,TRBD1,TRBJ1-1,CASSPRDRAVTEAFF,TGTGCCAGCAGCCCGAGGGACAGGGCGGTCACTGAAGCTTTCTTT
NA,TRBV18,NA,TRBJ2-7,CASSPGTGLEQYF,TGTGCCAGCTCACCCGGGACTGGCCTCGAGCAGTACTTC
NA,TRBV4-2,TRBD1,TRBJ2-7,CASSLRITGGAEQYF,TGTGCCAGCAGCTTGAGAATAACAGGGGGCGCCGAGCAGTACTTC
NA,TRBV30,NA,TRBJ1-2,CAWSGRDRYGYTF,TGTGCCTGGAGTGGCCGGGACCGCTATGGCTACACCTTC
NA,TRBV27,NA,TRBJ2-7,CASSADLGSEDEQYF,TGTGCCAGCAGTGCCGACCTGGGGTCAGAAGACGAGCAGTACTTC
NA,TRBV25-1,NA,TRBJ1-1,CASTPTGTEAFF,TGTGCCAGCACGCCAACCGGCACTGAAGCTTTCTTT
NA,TRBV29-1,NA,TRBJ2-7,CSVERNGGEQYF,TGCAGCGTTGAGAGGAACGGAGGGGAGCAGTACTTC
few,TRBV4-3,NA,TRBJ2-3,CASSQDSRASAPDTQYF,TGCGCCAGCAGCCAAGACTCCAGGGCTAGCGCCCCAGATACGCAGTATTTT
NA,TRBV7-9,TRBD2,TRBJ2-3,CASGPWLAGGPSTDTQYF,TGTGCCAGCGGACCTTGGCTAGCGGGAGGGCCGAGCACAGATACGCAGTATTTT
few,TRBV19,TRBD1,TRBJ2-1,CASRTGGDEQFF,TGTGCCAGTAGGACAGGGGGGGATGAGCAGTTCTTC
few,TRBV14,NA,TRBJ2-2,CASSPVGRGTGELFF,TGTGCCAGCAGCCCGGTAGGCAGGGGCACCGGGGAGCTGTTTTTT
NA,TRBV4-3,NA,TRBJ2-3,CASSQGVSTDTQYF,TGCGCCAGCAGCCAAGGGGTCAGCACAGATACGCAGTATTTT
NA,TRBV11-3,NA,TRBJ2-1,CASSKGGISYNEQFF,TGTGCCAGCAGCAAAGGCGGGATTTCCTACAATGAGCAGTTCTTC
few,TRBV5-1,NA,TRBJ2-5,CASSLGRQETQYF,TGCGCCAGCAGCTTGGGACGGCAAGAGACCCAGTACTTC
NA,TRBV7-2,NA,TRBJ2-5,CASSLALREETQYF,TGTGCCAGCAGCTTAGCGCTCAGGGAAGAGACCCAGTACTTC
NA,TRBV29-1,NA,TRBJ2-5,CSVGRAETQYF,TGCAGCGTTGGCAGGGCAGAGACCCAGTACTTC
few,TRBV18,TRBD1,TRBJ1-4,CASSPGTGDEKLFF,TGTGCCAGCTCACCCGGGACAGGGGATGAAAAACTGTTTTTT
NA,TRBV10-3,NA,TRBJ2-7,CAISESGYEQYF,TGTGCCATCAGTGAGTCCGGCTACGAGCAGTACTTC
once,TRBV2,NA,TRBJ2-7,CASSGQVYEQYF,TGTGCCAGCAGTGGTCAGGTCTACGAGCAGTACTTC
NA,TRBV6-1,TRBD1,TRBJ2-7,CASSESPGQGSSYEQYF,TGTGCCAGCAGTGAATCCCCCGGACAGGGCAGTTCCTACGAGCAGTACTTC
few,TRBV7-9,TRBD1,TRBJ2-1,CASSLGQGRIDEQFF,TGTGCCAGCAGCTTAGGACAGGGTAGGATCGATGAGCAGTTCTTC
NA,TRBV5-4,NA,TRBJ1-2,CASSDRTRGGNYGYTF,TGTGCCAGCAGCGACCGGACGAGAGGGGGTAACTATGGCTACACCTTC
few,TRBV7-2,NA,TRBJ1-4,CASSFGGYSEKLFF,TGTGCCAGCAGCTTTGGCGGTTATAGTGAAAAACTGTTTTTT
few,TRBV30,TRBD1,TRBJ2-7,CAWSGQGSHEQYF,TGTGCCTGGAGTGGACAGGGGTCCCACGAGCAGTACTTC
few,TRBV30,TRBD1,TRBJ1-5,CAWSPGTGYEQPQHF,TGTGCCTGGAGTCCCGGGACAGGGTATGAACAGCCCCAGCATTTT
few,TRBV29-1,NA,TRBJ2-1,CSVEGGFSYNEQFF,TGCAGCGTTGAGGGAGGATTCTCCTACAATGAGCAGTTCTTC
few,TRBV9,TRBD2,TRBJ2-5,CASSRGTSGTQETQYF,TGTGCCAGCAGCCGCGGGACTAGCGGGACCCAAGAGACCCAGTACTTC
few,TRBV2,TRBD1,TRBJ2-7,CASSGQSYEQYF,TGTGCCTCCTCGGGACAGAGCTACGAGCAGTACTTC